Listed below are T cell receptor beta chains from one sample, sequenced in a study of T cell responses to AZD1222 COVID-19 vaccine. TCRdb keeps only in-frame clones here, not all; method: immunoSEQ multiplex PCR. The sample yields 160,000 or so clones, about 87% seen once. This material consisted of peripheral blood, taken 28 days after the second dose of the MenACWY control vaccine. These receptors came from an adult who received the MenACWY meningococcal vaccine as a control. Both conserved end residues are part of each CDR3. A D gene is named only where the DNA matches it firmly. Part of the rows lack a size; the others show once, few, many or a class for expanded clones.

v_gene	abundance	j_gene	d_gene	CDR3aa	CDR3nt
TRBV5-1	.	TRBJ1-1	.	CASSLETGEAFF	TGCGCCAGCAGCTTGGAAACGGGGGAAGCTTTCTTT
TRBV5-1	.	TRBJ2-5	TRBD1	CASSLATVTGGTQYF	TGCGCCAGCAGCTTGGCCACGGTTACAGGGGGCACCCAGTACTTC
TRBV27	.	TRBJ2-1	TRBD2	CASSTGTSIGDEQFF	TGTGCCAGCAGCACCGGGACTAGCATCGGGGATGAGCAGTTCTTC
TRBV9	.	TRBJ1-1	.	CASSPTGPTTLNTEAFF	TGTGCCAGCAGCCCGACGGGACCGACGACCTTGAACACTGAAGCTTTCTTT
TRBV10-3	.	TRBJ2-7	TRBD1	CAISESRGQGGEYVQYF	TGTGCCATCAGTGAGTCAAGAGGACAGGGCGGTGAGTATGTGCAGTACTTC
TRBV7-2	.	TRBJ2-7	.	CASSQQGTNYEQYF	TGTGCCAGCAGCCAGCAGGGGACTAACTACGAGCAGTACTTC
TRBV5-1	.	TRBJ1-1	.	CASSPVAGGVNTEAFF	TGCGCCAGCAGCCCCGTTGCGGGTGGGGTGAACACTGAAGCTTTCTTT
TRBV11-2	.	TRBJ1-1	.	CASSLSSGTGGTEAFF	TGTGCCAGCAGCTTATCCTCAGGGACGGGCGGCACTGAAGCTTTCTTT
TRBV18	.	TRBJ2-4	.	CASSPPAEWQNIQYF	TGTGCCAGCTCACCACCTGCTGAATGGCAAAACATTCAGTACTTC
TRBV24-1	few	TRBJ2-7	.	CATSAGYEQYF	TGTGCCACCAGTGCGGGCTACGAGCAGTACTTC
TRBV28	.	TRBJ1-5	.	CASSQNQPQHF	TGTGCCAGCAGTCAAAATCAGCCCCAGCATTTT
TRBV4-1	.	TRBJ1-1	.	CASSPPSTSLNVF	TGCGCCAGCAGCCCCCCCAGCACTTCCCTCAATGTGTTT
TRBV6-5	.	TRBJ2-3	TRBD2	CAISTSGATDTQYF	TGTGCCATATCTACTAGCGGAGCCACAGATACGCAGTATTTT
TRBV7-2	.	TRBJ1-2	.	CASSLGSSYGYTF	TGTGCCAGCAGCTTAGGCAGTAGCTATGGCTACACCTTC
TRBV2	.	TRBJ1-2	.	CASSVEGEGEGYTF	TGTGCCAGCAGTGTCGAGGGAGAGGGAGAAGGCTACACCTTC
TRBV7-2	.	TRBJ2-1	.	CASLAQGGYNEQFF	TGTGCCAGCCTCGCACAGGGTGGGTACAATGAGCAGTTCTTC
TRBV2	.	TRBJ1-1	.	CASSRMTTEAFF	TGTGCCAGCTCTAGGATGACCACTGAAGCTTTCTTT
TRBV5-5	.	TRBJ2-3	TRBD1	CASSPGQGNARDTQYF	TGTGCCAGCAGCCCGGGACAGGGAAACGCCCGGGATACGCAGTATTTT
TRBV7-8	once	TRBJ1-5	.	CASSLNPTGNQPQHF	TGTGCCAGCAGCTTAAACCCCACAGGAAATCAGCCCCAGCATTTT
TRBV28	.	TRBJ2-7	.	CASQTISSYEQYF	TGTGCCAGCCAGACCATTAGCTCCTACGAGCAGTACTTC
TRBV10-3	.	TRBJ1-5	.	CAISESWGETSNQPQHF	TGTGCCATCAGTGAGTCATGGGGGGAAACTAGCAATCAGCCCCAGCATTTT
TRBV30	.	TRBJ1-3	.	CAWSLGRAYGNTIYF	TGTGCCTGGAGTCTCGGACGGGCGTATGGAAACACCATATATTTT
TRBV28	.	TRBJ2-7	TRBD2	CATTGGSYEQYF	TGTGCCACCACGGGGGGTTCCTACGAGCAGTACTTC
TRBV19	.	TRBJ1-2	.	CASKTPGHNYGYTF	TGTGCCAGTAAGACCCCGGGACACAACTATGGCTACACCTTC
TRBV5-8	.	TRBJ2-1	.	CASRTDSYNEQFF	TGTGCCAGCAGGACCGACTCTTACAATGAGCAGTTCTTC
TRBV3-1/TRBV3-2	.	TRBJ2-1	TRBD2	CASSQDLVGGGSYNEQFF	TGTGCCAGCAGCCAAGATCTGGTGGGCGGGGGCTCCTACAATGAGCAGTTCTTC
TRBV11-2	.	TRBJ1-1	.	CASSLKGLRLRGTEAFF	TGTGCCAGCAGCTTAAAGGGTCTAAGGCTCAGGGGCACTGAAGCTTTCTTT
TRBV13	.	TRBJ2-2	.	CASSLNPSGSNTGELFF	TGTGCCAGCAGCTTAAACCCAAGCGGTTCGAACACCGGGGAGCTGTTTTTT
TRBV5-1	.	TRBJ2-3	TRBD1	CASSQLTGEGDTQYF	TGCGCCAGCAGCCAACTGACAGGGGAAGGAGATACGCAGTATTTT
TRBV30	.	TRBJ2-3	TRBD1	CAWSDGTGADTQYF	TGTGCCTGGAGTGACGGGACAGGGGCAGATACGCAGTATTTT
TRBV3-1/TRBV3-2	.	TRBJ2-7	TRBD2	CASSQVAGGYEQYF	TGTGCCAGCAGCCAAGTAGCGGGAGGGTACGAGCAGTACTTC
TRBV3-1/TRBV3-2	.	TRBJ1-2	TRBD1	CASSHRDRIDGYTF	TGTGCCAGCAGCCATAGGGACAGGATCGATGGCTACACCTTC
TRBV12-5	once	TRBJ1-2	TRBD1	CASARGQSNYGYTF	TGTGCTAGTGCCAGGGGGCAATCTAACTATGGCTACACCTTC
TRBV28	.	TRBJ1-5	.	CASSLSGRSDQPQHF	TGTGCCAGCAGTTTAAGCGGGAGGTCTGATCAGCCCCAGCATTTT
TRBV27	.	TRBJ2-1	.	CASSQRNEQFF	TGTGCCAGCAGCCAGCGCAATGAGCAGTTCTTC
TRBV30	once	TRBJ1-5	.	CAWSENSNQPQHF	TGTGCCTGGAGTGAAAATAGCAATCAGCCCCAGCATTTT
TRBV5-1	.	TRBJ2-2	.	CASSLGGNTGELFF	TGCGCCAGCAGCTTGGGAGGAAACACCGGGGAGCTGTTTTTT
TRBV5-1	.	TRBJ2-1	TRBD1	CASSGDRSSYNEQFF	TGCGCCAGCAGCGGGGACAGGAGCTCCTACAATGAGCAGTTCTTC
TRBV9	.	TRBJ2-3	TRBD2	CASSVPTSGSTDTQYF	TGTGCCAGCAGCGTCCCCACTAGCGGGAGTACAGATACGCAGTATTTT